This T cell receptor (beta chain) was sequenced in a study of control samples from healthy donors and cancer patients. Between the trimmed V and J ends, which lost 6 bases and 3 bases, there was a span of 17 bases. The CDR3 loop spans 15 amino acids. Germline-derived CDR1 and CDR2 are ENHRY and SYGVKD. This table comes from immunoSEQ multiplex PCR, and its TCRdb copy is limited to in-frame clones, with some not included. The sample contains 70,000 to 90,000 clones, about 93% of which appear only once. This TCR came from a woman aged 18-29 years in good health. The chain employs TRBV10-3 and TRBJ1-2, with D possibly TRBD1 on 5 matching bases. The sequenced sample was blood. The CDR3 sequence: CAIRGTTGRDYGYTF. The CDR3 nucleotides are TGTGCCATCAGAGGTACAACAGGCCGGGACTATGGCTACACCTTC.